The T cell receptor beta chain under discussion was sequenced for a study of shared clonotypes between healthy human individuals. Study-wide background: Participating donors consisted of two women and a few men aged 18 to 49. Study-level findings and limits: Compared with memory subsets, naive subsets generally had larger estimated richness. Only blood was sampled; tissue repertoires likely differ.

After removal of 5 bases from V and 4 bases from J, the junction contained 5 bases not matched to a gene. Per germline, CDR1 SGHVS and CDR2 FNYEAQ. The length of the CDR3 is 14 residues. TCRdb's table, derived via immunoSEQ multiplex PCR, lists solely in-frame clones and lacks some. The repertoire holds about 1 million clones, with around 75% as singletons. As for this clone: As yet, its antigen is unknown.

What was sequenced was memory CD4+ T cells sorted from blood. Regarding subset: CD45RA-negative fraction. The chain carries TRBV7-6 and TRBJ2-5, with TRBD2 matching 9 bases. This receptor was identified in a man younger than 35 in good health. The CDR3 DNA reads as TGTGCCAGCAGCCCCCAAGCGGGGGGAGAGACCCAGTACTTC. It encodes CASSPQAGGETQYF.